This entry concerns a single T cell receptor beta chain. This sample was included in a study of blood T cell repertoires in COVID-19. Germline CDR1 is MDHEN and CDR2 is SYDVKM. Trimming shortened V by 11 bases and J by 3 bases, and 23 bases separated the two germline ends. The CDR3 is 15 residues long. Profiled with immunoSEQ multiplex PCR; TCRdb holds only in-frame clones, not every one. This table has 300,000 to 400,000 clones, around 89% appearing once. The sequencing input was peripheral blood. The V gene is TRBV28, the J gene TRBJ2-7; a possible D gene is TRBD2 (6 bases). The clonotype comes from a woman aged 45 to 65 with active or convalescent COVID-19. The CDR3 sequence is CASIRMGGPNYEQYF. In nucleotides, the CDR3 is TGTGCCTCCATCCGGATGGGGGGACCCAACTACGAGCAGTACTTC.